This is a list of T cell receptor beta chains from one sample in a study of T cell responses to AZD1222 COVID-19 vaccine. Produced via immunoSEQ multiplex PCR; TCRdb's table is partial and in-frame only. Of about 200,000 clones listed, just over 90% are singletons. The sample consisted of peripheral blood, taken 28 days after the second AZD1222 dose. These receptors all stem from an adult who received the AZD1222 COVID-19 vaccine. CDR3s include the opening cysteine and the closing phenylalanine or tryptophan. A D gene is named only where the DNA matches it firmly. Part of the rows lack a size; the others show once, few, many or a class for expanded clones.

D	V	size	J	DNA	CDR3
TRBD1	TRBV6-5	NA	TRBJ2-3	TGTGCCAGCAGGGGGACAGGGCTGATGGGTACGCAGTATTTT	CASRGTGLMGTQYF
TRBD1	TRBV5-3	NA	TRBJ1-5	TGTGCCAGAAGCGGGGGACAGGTGAGCAATCAGCCCCAGCATTTT	CARSGGQVSNQPQHF
TRBD2	TRBV4-1	NA	TRBJ2-1	TGCGCCAGCAGCCCCCCCCGCGGGAGGAGCAATGAGCAGTTCTTC	CASSPPRGRSNEQFF
NA	TRBV27	NA	TRBJ1-6	TGTGCCAGCAGTTTAGGGGGGCTTCCCCTCCACTTT	CASSLGGLPLHF
NA	TRBV7-2	NA	TRBJ2-7	TGTGCCAGCAGCTGGGGGGGGCACGAGCAGTACTTC	CASSWGGHEQYF
NA	TRBV11-2	NA	TRBJ1-1	TGTGCCAGCAGCCTTAAGGGGTTAGGCACTGAAGCTTTCTTT	CASSLKGLGTEAFF
NA	TRBV19	NA	TRBJ1-2	TGTGCCAGTATGACTAACTATGGCTACACCTTC	CASMTNYGYTF
NA	TRBV30	NA	TRBJ2-7	TGTGCCTGCTCTGCAAATCCCCAGGAGCAGTACTTC	CACSANPQEQYF
NA	TRBV5-6	once	TRBJ2-5	TGTGCCAGCAGCTACGGGACGTCGGAGACCCAGTACTTC	CASSYGTSETQYF
NA	TRBV4-1	NA	TRBJ1-2	TGCGCCAGCAGCCAAGAAGGGGCACCGAGGGATGGCTACACCTTC	CASSQEGAPRDGYTF
NA	TRBV7-9	NA	TRBJ2-5	TGTGCCAGCATCAGCCTAGCCCAAGAGACCCAGTACTTC	CASISLAQETQYF
TRBD1	TRBV5-4	NA	TRBJ2-7	TGTGCCAGCAGCTTGGCTGGACAGGCGTTCTACGAGCAGTACTTC	CASSLAGQAFYEQYF
TRBD1	TRBV19	NA	TRBJ1-4	TGTGCCAGTAGTTCCCACAGGGGAGGTGGCGAAAAACTGTTTTTT	CASSSHRGGGEKLFF
TRBD2	TRBV5-1	NA	TRBJ2-7	TGCGCCAGCGCCCCTAGCGGGATCCCCTACGAGCAGTACTTC	CASAPSGIPYEQYF
NA	TRBV2	NA	TRBJ1-5	TGTGCCAGCAGTGCCCGGGGGGATCAGCCCCAGCATTTT	CASSARGDQPQHF
NA	TRBV2	once	TRBJ1-4	TGTGCCAGCAGTCGCGGTTCACGCTCTAATGAAAAACTGTTTTTT	CASSRGSRSNEKLFF
NA	TRBV7-3	NA	TRBJ2-5	TGTGCCAGCAGCTTTACAGGGGAGGCCCAGTACTTC	CASSFTGEAQYF
TRBD1	TRBV5-1	NA	TRBJ1-1	TGCGCCAGCTCGGGACAGGGGGTTTCGAACACTGAAGCTTTCTTT	CASSGQGVSNTEAFF
TRBD1	TRBV19	NA	TRBJ1-2	TGTGCCAGTAGCTCCCGGGACAGCTATGGCTACACCTTC	CASSSRDSYGYTF
NA	TRBV28	once	TRBJ1-6	TGTGCCAGCAGCTCCCGGGACACAAAATATAATTCACCCCTCCACTTT	CASSSRDTKYNSPLHF